These 13 T cell receptor beta chains were sequenced from one sample in a study of technical replicates of blood from a few donors. The method was immunoSEQ multiplex PCR; TCRdb's version includes in-frame clones alone and lacks a portion of them. The sample lists 45,000 to 60,000 clones; about 95% were seen once. The source material was PBMCs. The receptors were sampled from a human donor in good health. Some clones in this sample may be carry-over from other donors' samples.

The rearrangement joins TRBV4-2 to TRBJ2-7; no firm D call. The germline V gene has CDR1 LGHNA and CDR2 YNFKEQ. The CDR3 has 15 amino acids. The V gene lost 1 base and the J gene lost 0 bases, with 10 bases spanning the gap. The CDR3 DNA is TGTGCCAGCAGCCAAGCCTCAGCGAGCTCCTACGAGCAGTACTTC. Translated: CASSQASASSYEQYF.

V is TRBV5-6 and J is TRBJ2-7, with a tentative D call TRBD1 (5 bases). CDR1 and CDR2 (germline): SGHDT, YYEEEE. There are 13 residues in the CDR3. V lost 0 bases and J 6 bases, leaving 10 bases between the germline ends. The CDR3 coding sequence is TGTGCCAGCAGCTTGGGGGGCAGGACCGAGCAGTACTTC. Translation: CASSLGGRTEQYF.

The gene calls are TRBV7-9 and TRBJ2-1, with D unclear. This CDR3 region has 11 residues. Germline values: CDR1 SEHNR, CDR2 FQNEAQ (reference sequence). V lost 3 bases to trimming and J lost 5 bases, with 2 bases between them. The CDR3 DNA is TGTGCCAGCAGCTTCGACAATGAGCAGTTCTTC. Protein product: CASSFDNEQFF.

The J gene is TRBJ1-6, the V gene TRBV9; D is uncertain. CDR1 is SGDLS and CDR2 is YYNGEE in the germline V gene. The CDR3 spans 12 residues. The V end was cut by 3 bases, the J end by 6 bases, with 4 bases between. The CDR3 spells CASSGSNSPLHF. In DNA, the CDR3 is TGTGCCAGCAGCGGGAGTAATTCACCCCTCCACTTT.

The chain links TRBV7-9 to TRBJ2-1, with TRBD1 identical over 7 bases. The germline V gene encodes CDR1 SEHNR and CDR2 FQNEAQ (reference sequence). V lost 4 bases to trimming and J lost 10 bases; unmatched junction nucleotides: 7. The CDR3 contains 13 residues. This CDR3 is CASSSGQPREQFF. CDR3 in DNA: TGTGCCAGCAGCTCGGGACAGCCGAGGGAGCAGTTCTTC.

This chain joins TRBV19 and TRBJ1-3, with D unclear. Germline V lookup: CDR1 LNHDA, CDR2 SQIVND (reference sequence). The CDR3 runs to 11 residues. Trimming pared 2 bases from V and 9 bases from J, leaving 5 bases between. The CDR3 sequence: CASSISGTIYF. As DNA, the CDR3 is TGTGCCAGTAGTATAAGCGGCACCATATATTTT.

In its sample, this clone was seen once. The chain recombines TRBV7-2 with TRBJ1-5; D unclear. Trimming cost V 5 bases and J 6 bases, with 11 bases left between them. Germline CDR1 reads SGHTA; CDR2 reads FQGNSA. There are 13 residues in the CDR3. The CDR3, as DNA: TGTGCCAGCAGCCTGAACCAGCGTCAGCCCCAGCATTTT. The encoded protein is CASSLNQRQPQHF.

The V call is TRBV18, the J call TRBJ2-7; perhaps TRBD1 as D (6 bases). Germline V gene sequence: CDR1 KGHSH, CDR2 LQKENI. The V end was cut by 0 bases, the J end by 5 bases, with 8 bases between. The CDR3 totals 13 residues. CDR3 sequence: CASSPPTGHEQYF. CDR3 DNA sequence: TGTGCCAGCTCACCACCGACAGGTCACGAGCAGTACTTC. The full variable domain, rest sourced from reference TRBV18 and TRBJ2-7, is NAGVMQNPRHLVRRRGQEARLRCSPMKGHSHVYWYRQLPEEGLKFMVYLQKENIIDESGMPKERFSAEFPKEGPSILRIQQVVRGDSAAYFCASSPPTGHEQYFGPGTRLTVT.

The gene calls are TRBV5-4 and TRBJ2-5; 9 nucleotides align to TRBD2. The trim removed 4 bases at V and 5 bases at J, leaving 9 bases unmatched. In germline, CDR1 is SGHNT, CDR2 YYREEE (reference sequence). The CDR3 is 15 amino acids. The CDR3, as DNA: TGTGCCAGCAGCAAGGGACTAGCAGGTCCGGAGACCCAGTACTTC. Translating gives CASSKGLAGPETQYF.

The V and J genes are TRBV19 and TRBJ2-2; TRBD2 agrees at 13 bases. Looked up from germline, CDR1 is LNHDA and CDR2 is SQIVND (reference sequence). Trimming removed 5 bases from V and 0 bases from J; junction bases left unmatched: 9. The CDR3 loop spans 19 amino acids. The CDR3 DNA reads TGTGCCAGTAGTCCCCTGGGGACTAGCGGGATTTCGAACACCGGGGAGCTGTTTTTT. This gives the protein CASSPLGTSGISNTGELFF.

This chain joins TRBV2 and TRBJ2-1; D may be TRBD2 (6 bases). There are 10 residues in the CDR3. Germline CDR1 is SNHLY and CDR2 is FYNNEI. V gave up 11 bases and J gave up 10 bases, with 12 bases separating them. As DNA, the CDR3 is TGTGCCCTGCTCCGGGGGGAGCAGTTCTTC. It yields the protein CALLRGEQFF.

This chain uses TRBV7-3 with TRBJ2-2; a possible D gene is TRBD2 (5 bases). V dropped 5 bases and J dropped 1 base, with 11 bases sitting between them. Germline CDR1 SGHTA, CDR2 FQGTGA. The CDR3 is 15 amino acids. CDR3 sequence reads: CASSPTRENTGELFF. The CDR3 bases are TGTGCCAGCAGCCCAACTAGGGAGAACACCGGGGAGCTGTTTTTT.

J is TRBJ2-3 and V is TRBV7-9; D gene uncertain. The CDR3 spans 13 residues. Germline values: CDR1 SEHNR, CDR2 FQNEAQ (reference sequence). Trimming pared 7 bases from V and 3 bases from J, leaving 11 bases between. In DNA form, the CDR3 reads TGTGCCAGCATCATCTGGGCTACAGATACGCAGTATTTT. It codes for CASIIWATDTQYF.